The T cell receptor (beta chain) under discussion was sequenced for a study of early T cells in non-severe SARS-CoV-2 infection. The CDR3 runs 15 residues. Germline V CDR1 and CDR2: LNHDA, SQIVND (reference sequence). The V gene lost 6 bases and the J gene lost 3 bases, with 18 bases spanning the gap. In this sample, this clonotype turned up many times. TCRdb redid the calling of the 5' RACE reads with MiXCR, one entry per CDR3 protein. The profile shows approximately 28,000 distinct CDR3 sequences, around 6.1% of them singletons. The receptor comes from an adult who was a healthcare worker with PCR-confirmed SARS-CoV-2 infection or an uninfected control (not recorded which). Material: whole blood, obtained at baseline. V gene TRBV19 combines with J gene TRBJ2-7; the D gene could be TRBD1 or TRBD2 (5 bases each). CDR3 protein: CASSRRGPGFYEQYF. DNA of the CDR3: TGTGCCAGTAGCAGACGGGGCCCGGGATTCTACGAGCAGTACTTC.